The 15 T cell receptor beta chains below all came from one sample that was sequenced in a study of lung T cells in sarcoidosis with Löfgren's syndrome (dated by TCRdb to 2017 to 2019). Sequenced on an Illumina MiSeq. Through fastp at Q25 and MiXCR, TCRdb rebuilt clones from the public reads, retaining in-frame beta chains. All rows with the same CDR3 protein become a single entry with the most common DNA and genes. Here the sample has some 65,000 distinct CDR3 sequences; 21% occur a single time. About 2.5% of the sample lies in the top ten. Sequenced: CD4+ T cells from PBMCs. Receptor source: a human donor with sarcoidosis (Löfgren's syndrome or another form), or a control subject (not recorded which).

To note about this clonotype: A read error may be the cause here, since a much bigger clone is one base away. This rearrangement joins TRBV7-9 to TRBJ1-6; tentatively, D is TRBD1 (5 bases). CDR3 length: 14 residues. Germline CDR1 is SEHNR and CDR2 is FQNEAQ (reference sequence). Trimming left V 6 bases short and J 6 bases short, with 12 bases between. CDR3 bases: TGTGCCAGCAGTTTCGGGGGTTCTAATTCACCCCTCCACTTT. It codes for CASSFGGSNSPLHF.

The gene calls are TRBV7-9 and TRBJ1-5, with TRBD1 matching over 7 bases. The CDR3 length is 14 residues. CDR1 is SEHNR and CDR2 is FQNEAQ in the germline V gene (reference sequence). The V gene end was trimmed by 9 bases and the J gene end by 1 base; junction bases not matched to a gene: 6. The CDR3 protein is CASTGQASNQPQHF. CDR3 DNA sequence: TGTGCCAGTACCGGACAGGCGAGCAATCAGCCCCAGCATTTT.

This clonotype was detected a few times. This chain links TRBV12-3 or TRBV12-4 with TRBJ1-5, with 8 bases lining up with TRBD1. Losses at the gene ends were 4 bases for V and 6 bases for J; bases not matched to a gene: 11. CDR3 length: 16 amino acids. CDR3: CASSSPTGDLGQPQHF. The DNA of the CDR3 is TGTGCCAGCAGTTCCCCGACAGGGGATTTGGGTCAGCCCCAGCATTTT.

This clonotype was detected only a few times. This chain connects TRBV10-3 to TRBJ2-7; D gene unclear. CDR3 length equals 11 residues. Germline CDR1 and CDR2: ENHRY and SYGVKD. Between the trimmed V and J ends, which lost 8 bases and 1 base, there was a span of 6 bases. The CDR3 sequence is CAIVTSYEQYF. CDR3 in DNA: TGTGCCATCGTGACTTCCTACGAGCAGTACTTC.

This clonotype was detected many times. The V gene is TRBV6-1, the J gene TRBJ2-5; 8 nucleotides align to TRBD2. The V gene's germline CDR1 is MNHNS and CDR2 SASEGT. This CDR3 has 14 amino acids. The J segment lost 6 bases and the V segment lost 7 bases, leaving 10 bases of the junction unmatched. In DNA, the CDR3 is TGTGCCAGCACCGACAGGCTAGCGGGCCAGACCCAGTACTTC. This gives the protein CASTDRLAGQTQYF.

This clonotype was picked up many times. The V and J genes are TRBV7-9 and TRBJ2-3; no definite D call. The ends were cut back, 4 bases at V and 6 bases at J, with 17 bases in the middle. CDR1 is SEHNR, CDR2 FQNEAQ, per germline (reference sequence). The CDR3 runs to 15 residues. This CDR3 is CASSSRLEASDTQYF. The CDR3 DNA reads as TGTGCCAGCAGCTCCCGTCTCGAGGCCAGCGATACGCAGTATTTT.

The rearrangement uses TRBV11-2 and TRBJ2-3; D may be TRBD2 (5 bases). The length of the CDR3 is 15 residues. The germline V and J ends were trimmed by 6 bases and 6 bases, with 19 bases remaining between them. The V gene's germline CDR1 is SGHAT and CDR2 FQNNGV. This CDR3 is CASSQERNPWDTQYF. The DNA of the CDR3 is TGTGCCAGCAGTCAAGAGCGGAACCCTTGGGATACGCAGTATTTT.

This clonotype was seen a single time. A read error may explain this, as a much larger clone is one base away. The rearrangement links TRBV2 to TRBJ1-6; TRBD1 might be the D (6 bases). CDR3 length equals 13 residues. V was clipped by 6 bases and J by 11 bases, with 14 bases between them. In germline, CDR1 is SNHLY, CDR2 FYNNEI. The chain's CDR3 is CASRADSNPPLHF. The DNA for the CDR3 is TGTGCCAGCAGAGCGGACAGCAATCCACCCCTCCACTTT.

This clonotype qualifies as medium-sized. The CDR3, as DNA: TGTGCCAGCAGTGAAAGTTCCGGGACAGAGAACACCGGGGAGCTGTTTTTT. Protein: CASSESSGTENTGELFF. This chain links TRBV6-1 with TRBJ2-2; 7 bases map to TRBD1. After removal of 2 bases from V and 1 base from J, the junction contained 7 bases not matched to a gene. Per germline, CDR1 MNHNS and CDR2 SASEGT. The CDR3 has 17 residues.

Details on this clonotype: The conserved phenylalanine or tryptophan normally closing the CDR3 is absent here, so this likely arose from a read error. The chain carries TRBV28 and TRBJ2-7, with a tentative D call TRBD2 (6 bases). Germline V gives CDR1 MDHEN, CDR2 SYDVKM. The CDR3 has 12 residues. The V and J ends lost 5 bases and 6 bases respectively, with 11 bases between them. This CDR3 is CASSPGLGEQYL. CDR3 nucleotide sequence: TGTGCCAGCAGTCCGGGACTTGGCGAGCAGTACCTC.

This clonotype has only one observation. A much larger clonotype is one base distant, so this may be a read error. The chain employs TRBV28 and TRBJ2-7, with TRBD1 matching 10 bases. Germline loops: CDR1 MDHEN, CDR2 SYDVKM. This CDR3 has 15 residues. CDR3 sequence reads: CASSEWTGGAYGQYF. CDR3 DNA sequence: TGTGCCAGCAGTGAATGGACAGGGGGGGCCTACGGGCAGTACTTC.

This clonotype was picked up many times. The genes are TRBV6-6 and TRBJ1-1; 10 bases are a match to TRBD1. Germline V CDR1 and CDR2: MNHNY, SVGAGI (reference sequence). Trimming removed 2 bases from V and 0 bases from J; junction bases left unmatched: 3. The CDR3 runs 16 residues. This CDR3 reads CASSYGDRGLNTEAFF. The CDR3 nucleotides are TGTGCCAGCAGTTACGGGGACAGGGGCTTGAACACTGAAGCTTTCTTT.

This clonotype was seen many times. The CDR3 bases are TGTGCCAGCAGCCCGAAAGGGGGGCAGGAAACTGAAGCTTTCTTT. The encoded protein is CASSPKGGQETEAFF. The chain couples TRBV5-4 to TRBJ1-1; tentatively, D is TRBD1 (6 bases). The V end was cut by 4 bases, the J end by 5 bases, with 18 bases between. The CDR3 length is 15 residues. From germline, CDR1 is SGHNT and CDR2 YYREEE (reference sequence).

The V and J genes are TRBV2 and TRBJ1-1, with D unresolved. Trimming took 8 bases from V and 3 from J, leaving 10 bases between them. The CDR3 is 12 amino acids. CDR1 and CDR2 (germline): SNHLY, FYNNEI. The chain's CDR3 is CASGLVYTEAFF. CDR3 sequence (DNA): TGTGCCAGCGGTTTGGTCTACACTGAAGCTTTCTTT.

In this sample, this clonotype turned up many times. The chain uses TRBV15 and TRBJ2-7, with 8 bases fitting TRBD1. J gave up 3 bases and V 3 bases, and 4 bases lay outside the gene matches. The CDR3 consists of 14 residues. Germline V gene lookup returns CDR1 LNHNV and CDR2 YYDKDF (reference sequence). CDR3 DNA: TGTGCCACCAGCAGGTGGGACAGGCTCTACGAGCAGTACGTC. The encoded protein is CATSRWDRLYEQYV.